These T cell receptor beta chains were read from a single sample in a study of blood T cell repertoires in COVID-19. Using immunoSEQ multiplex PCR, the repertoire was profiled, and TCRdb retains in-frame clones only, with some absent. Of some 58,000 clones in the sample, around 86% were seen once. Specimen: peripheral blood. Every receptor here comes from a man aged 40-49 years with acute or convalescent COVID-19. Both conserved end residues are part of each CDR3. The order of the fields is CDR3 protein, CDR3 DNA, J gene, D gene, V gene, clone size. The D gene is left open where the match is weak. Size values are once, few and many counts, or a class for expanded clones, and some rows have none.

cdr3_aa: CASSLWGDNSPLHF
cdr3_nt: TGTGCCAGCAGTTTGTGGGGAGATAATTCACCCCTCCACTTT
j_call: TRBJ1-6
d_call: .
v_call: TRBV27
clone_size: .

cdr3_aa: CATSDRGASDTQYF
cdr3_nt: TGTGCCACCAGTGACAGGGGGGCTTCCGATACGCAGTATTTT
j_call: TRBJ2-3
d_call: .
v_call: TRBV24-1
clone_size: .

cdr3_aa: CASRNWTGGEETQYF
cdr3_nt: TGTGCCAGCAGAAACTGGACAGGGGGGGAAGAGACCCAGTACTTC
j_call: TRBJ2-5
d_call: TRBD1
v_call: TRBV11-3
clone_size: .

cdr3_aa: CASSLGAGGSDNEQFF
cdr3_nt: TGTGCCAGCAGCTTAGGCGCGGGGGGCTCAGACAATGAGCAGTTCTTC
j_call: TRBJ2-1
d_call: TRBD2
v_call: TRBV7-9
clone_size: .

cdr3_aa: CASSVDRDSYEQYF
cdr3_nt: TGCGCCAGCAGCGTTGACAGGGACTCCTACGAGCAGTACTTC
j_call: TRBJ2-7
d_call: TRBD1
v_call: TRBV5-1
clone_size: few

cdr3_aa: CASRADGVRNQPQHF
cdr3_nt: TGTGCCAGCAGAGCGGACGGTGTCCGCAATCAGCCCCAGCATTTT
j_call: TRBJ1-5
d_call: .
v_call: TRBV28
clone_size: medium-sized

cdr3_aa: CASSSGTGVRETQYF
cdr3_nt: TGTGCCAGCAGCTCCGGGACAGGGGTGAGGGAGACCCAGTACTTC
j_call: TRBJ2-5
d_call: TRBD1
v_call: TRBV5-4
clone_size: .

cdr3_aa: CASSWDRDEQYF
cdr3_nt: TGTGCCAGCAGCTGGGACAGGGACGAGCAGTACTTC
j_call: TRBJ2-7
d_call: TRBD1
v_call: TRBV11-2
clone_size: .

cdr3_aa: CAWSVPGGRFEQYF
cdr3_nt: TGTGCCTGGAGTGTACCTGGTGGTCGGTTCGAGCAGTACTTC
j_call: TRBJ2-7
d_call: .
v_call: TRBV30
clone_size: .

cdr3_aa: CASSQTGTGNQETQYF
cdr3_nt: TGTGCCAGCAGCCAAACTGGGACAGGGAATCAAGAGACCCAGTACTTC
j_call: TRBJ2-5
d_call: TRBD1
v_call: TRBV4-2
clone_size: few

cdr3_aa: CATSRAGSYNEQFF
cdr3_nt: TGTGCCACCAGCAGGGCGGGGTCCTACAATGAGCAGTTCTTC
j_call: TRBJ2-1
d_call: .
v_call: TRBV15
clone_size: .

cdr3_aa: CSVTETSNQPQHF
cdr3_nt: TGCAGCGTAACAGAGACTAGCAATCAGCCCCAGCATTTT
j_call: TRBJ1-5
d_call: .
v_call: TRBV29-1
clone_size: once

cdr3_aa: CATTSGGAYNEQFF
cdr3_nt: TGTGCCACAACGAGCGGGGGAGCTTACAATGAGCAGTTCTTC
j_call: TRBJ2-1
d_call: TRBD2
v_call: TRBV24-1
clone_size: .

cdr3_aa: CATSDSHRVGYTF
cdr3_nt: TGTGCCACCAGTGATTCGCACAGGGTTGGCTACACCTTC
j_call: TRBJ1-2
d_call: .
v_call: TRBV24-1
clone_size: .

cdr3_aa: CASSLPGTGGTRGEKLFF
cdr3_nt: TGCGCCAGCAGCTTGCCCGGGACAGGCGGCACGAGGGGTGAAAAACTGTTTTTT
j_call: TRBJ1-4
d_call: TRBD1
v_call: TRBV5-1
clone_size: .

cdr3_aa: CASSWGQGRDQPQHF
cdr3_nt: TGCGCCAGCAGCTGGGGACAGGGTCGAGATCAGCCCCAGCATTTT
j_call: TRBJ1-5
d_call: TRBD1
v_call: TRBV5-1
clone_size: .

cdr3_aa: CASSLGSSGENEQYF
cdr3_nt: TGTGCCAGCAGCTTAGGGAGTAGCGGGGAGAACGAGCAGTACTTC
j_call: TRBJ2-7
d_call: TRBD2
v_call: TRBV11-3
clone_size: .

cdr3_aa: CASSEEYSGANVLTF
cdr3_nt: TGTGCCAGCAGCGAAGAGTACTCTGGGGCCAACGTCCTGACTTTC
j_call: TRBJ2-6
d_call: .
v_call: TRBV7-3
clone_size: .

cdr3_aa: CASSLTRGSDGEQFF
cdr3_nt: TGTGCCAGCAGCTTAACTCGGGGGTCGGACGGTGAGCAGTTCTTC
j_call: TRBJ2-1
d_call: .
v_call: TRBV11-3
clone_size: .

cdr3_aa: CASIPTRGEQFF
cdr3_nt: TGTGCCAGCATTCCGACGCGAGGGGAGCAGTTCTTC
j_call: TRBJ2-1
d_call: .
v_call: TRBV5-5
clone_size: .

cdr3_aa: CASSQESSSGGSTDTQYF
cdr3_nt: TGCGCCAGCAGCCAAGAATCATCCAGCGGGGGTAGCACAGATACGCAGTATTTT
j_call: TRBJ2-3
d_call: TRBD2
v_call: TRBV4-1
clone_size: .

cdr3_aa: CASSERGNTEAFF
cdr3_nt: TGTGCCAGCAGTGAGCGGGGAAACACTGAAGCTTTCTTT
j_call: TRBJ1-1
d_call: .
v_call: TRBV6-1
clone_size: .

cdr3_aa: CASYRGPNTEAFF
cdr3_nt: TGTGCCAGCTACAGGGGACCGAACACTGAAGCTTTCTTT
j_call: TRBJ1-1
d_call: TRBD1
v_call: TRBV5-5
clone_size: .

cdr3_aa: CASSLGVAGGGETQYF
cdr3_nt: TGTGCCAGCAGCTTAGGGGTAGCGGGGGGCGGAGAGACCCAGTACTTC
j_call: TRBJ2-5
d_call: TRBD2
v_call: TRBV7-6
clone_size: .

cdr3_aa: CASRPSTGRTEAFF
cdr3_nt: TGTGCCAGCAGACCCTCTACAGGACGCACTGAAGCTTTCTTT
j_call: TRBJ1-1
d_call: .
v_call: TRBV6-5
clone_size: .

cdr3_aa: CASTRRSGEETQYF
cdr3_nt: TGTGCCAGCACCCGCCGGTCGGGGGAAGAGACCCAGTACTTC
j_call: TRBJ2-5
d_call: .
v_call: TRBV5-4
clone_size: .

cdr3_aa: CASSLTGWFGYTF
cdr3_nt: TGTGCCAGCAGCCTGACAGGGTGGTTTGGCTACACCTTC
j_call: TRBJ1-2
d_call: TRBD1
v_call: TRBV11-3
clone_size: .

cdr3_aa: CASSTRDSLANYGYTF
cdr3_nt: TGTGCCAGCAGCACCCGGGACAGCCTCGCTAACTATGGCTACACCTTC
j_call: TRBJ1-2
d_call: TRBD1
v_call: TRBV9
clone_size: .

cdr3_aa: CAWAKGGTEAFF
cdr3_nt: TGTGCCTGGGCCAAAGGGGGAACTGAAGCTTTCTTT
j_call: TRBJ1-1
d_call: .
v_call: TRBV30
clone_size: few

cdr3_aa: CASIPPRDSGKTGELFF
cdr3_nt: TGTGCCAGCATCCCCCCCCGGGACTCAGGGAAAACCGGGGAGCTGTTTTTT
j_call: TRBJ2-2
d_call: .
v_call: TRBV2
clone_size: .

cdr3_aa: CASSLSRTGSNGYTF
cdr3_nt: TGCGCCAGCAGCTTATCACGCACAGGCTCCAATGGCTACACCTTC
j_call: TRBJ1-2
d_call: .
v_call: TRBV5-1
clone_size: .

cdr3_aa: CASSIRGGRNSNQPQHF
cdr3_nt: TGTGCCAGTAGTATACGGGGAGGCCGCAATAGCAATCAGCCCCAGCATTTT
j_call: TRBJ1-5
d_call: .
v_call: TRBV19
clone_size: .

cdr3_aa: CASSQLEGRTEAFF
cdr3_nt: TGTGCCAGCAGCCAATTGGAGGGGAGGACTGAAGCTTTCTTT
j_call: TRBJ1-1
d_call: .
v_call: TRBV16
clone_size: once

cdr3_aa: CATSDPRQIGYTF
cdr3_nt: TGTGCCACCAGTGATCCTCGACAGATTGGCTACACCTTC
j_call: TRBJ1-2
d_call: .
v_call: TRBV24-1
clone_size: .

cdr3_aa: CASSQEEGNNYGYTF
cdr3_nt: TGTGCCAGCAGCCAAGAGGAGGGGAATAACTATGGCTACACCTTC
j_call: TRBJ1-2
d_call: .
v_call: TRBV4-2
clone_size: .

cdr3_aa: CASSLGGGTEAFF
cdr3_nt: TGTGCCAGCAGTTTAGGGGGGGGGACTGAAGCTTTCTTT
j_call: TRBJ1-1
d_call: .
v_call: TRBV12-3/TRBV12-4
clone_size: .